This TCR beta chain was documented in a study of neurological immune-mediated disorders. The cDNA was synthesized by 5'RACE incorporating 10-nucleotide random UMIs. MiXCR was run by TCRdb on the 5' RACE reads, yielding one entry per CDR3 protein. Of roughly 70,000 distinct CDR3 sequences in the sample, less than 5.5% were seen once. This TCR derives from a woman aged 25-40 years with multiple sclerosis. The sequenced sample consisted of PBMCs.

CDR3 sequence reads: CASTQTGRGDYRYTF. CDR3 coding DNA: TGTGCCAGCACCCAAACGGGGAGAGGGGATTATCGCTACACCTTC. The chain has TRBV6-6 and TRBJ1-2, with D possibly being TRBD1 (5 bases). The length of the CDR3 is 15 residues. The V end lost 7 bases, the J end lost 9 bases, and 24 bases lay between the germline ends. Germline-derived CDR1 and CDR2 are MNHNY and SVGAGI (reference sequence).